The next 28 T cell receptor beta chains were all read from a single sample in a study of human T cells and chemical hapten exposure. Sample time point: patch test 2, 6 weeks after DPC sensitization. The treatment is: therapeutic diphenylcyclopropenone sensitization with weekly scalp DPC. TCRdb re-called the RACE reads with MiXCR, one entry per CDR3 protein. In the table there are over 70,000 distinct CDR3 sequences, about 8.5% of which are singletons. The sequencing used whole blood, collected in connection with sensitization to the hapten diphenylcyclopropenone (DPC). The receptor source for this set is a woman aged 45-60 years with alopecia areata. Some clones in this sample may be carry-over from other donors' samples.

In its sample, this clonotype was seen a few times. The CDR3 coding sequence is TGTGCCAGCAAAGACTCCGGGAATTCAGGCGAAAAACTGTTTTTT. Amino acid sequence: CASKDSGNSGEKLFF. The chain employs TRBV27 and TRBJ1-4; D not resolved. The germline gives CDR1 MNHEY, CDR2 SMNVEV (reference sequence). V was trimmed by 7 bases and J by 8 bases, leaving 20 bases between them. The CDR3 totals 15 residues.

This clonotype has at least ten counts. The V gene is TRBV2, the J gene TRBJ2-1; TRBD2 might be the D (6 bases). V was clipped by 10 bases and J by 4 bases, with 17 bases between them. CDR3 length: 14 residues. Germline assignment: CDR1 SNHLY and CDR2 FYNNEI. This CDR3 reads CATHPPGLYNEQFF. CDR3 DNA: TGTGCCACTCACCCACCGGGACTTTACAATGAGCAGTTCTTC.

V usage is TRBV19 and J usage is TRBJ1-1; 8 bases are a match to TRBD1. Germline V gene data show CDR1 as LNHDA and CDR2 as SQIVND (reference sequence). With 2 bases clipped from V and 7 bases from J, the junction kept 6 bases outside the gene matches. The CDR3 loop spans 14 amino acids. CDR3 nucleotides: TGTGCCAGTAGTATACCCCAGGGGGCAGGTGAAGCTTTCTTT. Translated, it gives CASSIPQGAGEAFF.

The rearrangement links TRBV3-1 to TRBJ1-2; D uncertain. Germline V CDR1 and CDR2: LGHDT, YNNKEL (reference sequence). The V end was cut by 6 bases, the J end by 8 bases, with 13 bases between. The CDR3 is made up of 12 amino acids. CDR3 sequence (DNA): TGTGCCAGCAGGGGTCCACCTGGAGGCTACACCTTC. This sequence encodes CASRGPPGGYTF.

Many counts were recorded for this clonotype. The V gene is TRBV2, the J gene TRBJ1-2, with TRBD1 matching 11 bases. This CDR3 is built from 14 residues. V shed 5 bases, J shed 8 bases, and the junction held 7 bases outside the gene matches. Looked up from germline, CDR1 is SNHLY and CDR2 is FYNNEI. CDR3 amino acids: CASSLRDRGYGYTF. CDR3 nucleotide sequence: TGTGCCAGCAGTCTCCGGGACAGGGGGTACGGCTACACCTTC. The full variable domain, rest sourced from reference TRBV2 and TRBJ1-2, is EPEVTQTPSHQVTQMGQEVILRCVPISNHLYFYWYRQILGQKVEFLVSFYNNEISEKSEIFDDQFSVERPDGSNFTLKIRSTKLEDSAMYFCASSLRDRGYGYTFGSGTRLTVV.

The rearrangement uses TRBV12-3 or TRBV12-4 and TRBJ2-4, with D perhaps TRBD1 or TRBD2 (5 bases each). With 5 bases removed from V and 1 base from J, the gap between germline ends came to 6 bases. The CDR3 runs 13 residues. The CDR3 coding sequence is TGTGCCAGCAGTGAGGGGGCCAAAAACATTCAGTACTTC. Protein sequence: CASSEGAKNIQYF.

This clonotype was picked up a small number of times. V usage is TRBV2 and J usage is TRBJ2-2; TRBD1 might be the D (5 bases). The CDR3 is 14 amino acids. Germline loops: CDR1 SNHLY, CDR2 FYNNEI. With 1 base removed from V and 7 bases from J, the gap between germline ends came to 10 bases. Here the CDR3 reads CASSEDRLVGELFF. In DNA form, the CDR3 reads TGTGCCAGCAGTGAAGACAGGCTCGTCGGGGAGCTGTTTTTT. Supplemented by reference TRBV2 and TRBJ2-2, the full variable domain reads EPEVTQTPSHQVTQMGQEVILRCVPISNHLYFYWYRQILGQKVEFLVSFYNNEISEKSEIFDDQFSVERPDGSNFTLKIRSTKLEDSAMYFCASSEDRLVGELFFGEGSRLTVL.

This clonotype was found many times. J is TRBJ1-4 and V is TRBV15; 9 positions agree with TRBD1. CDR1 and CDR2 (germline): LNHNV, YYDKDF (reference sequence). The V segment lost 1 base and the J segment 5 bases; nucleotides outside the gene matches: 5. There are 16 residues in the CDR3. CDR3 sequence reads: CATSRGRGQGNEKLFF. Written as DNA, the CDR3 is TGTGCCACCAGCAGAGGGAGGGGACAGGGAAATGAAAAACTGTTTTTT.

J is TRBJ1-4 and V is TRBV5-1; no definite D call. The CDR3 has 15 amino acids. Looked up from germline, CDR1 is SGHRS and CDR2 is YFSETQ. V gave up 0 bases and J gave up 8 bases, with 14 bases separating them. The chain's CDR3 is CASSLGPDRGEKLFF. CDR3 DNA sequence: TGCGCCAGCAGCTTGGGACCCGATCGTGGAGAAAAACTGTTTTTT.

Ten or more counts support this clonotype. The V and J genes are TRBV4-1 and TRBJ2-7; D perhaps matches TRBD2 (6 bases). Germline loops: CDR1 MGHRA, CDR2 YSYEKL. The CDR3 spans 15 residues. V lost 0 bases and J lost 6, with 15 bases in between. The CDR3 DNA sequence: TGCGCCAGCAGCCAAGATGAGGAGGGCCCGTTCGAGCAGTACTTC. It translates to CASSQDEEGPFEQYF.

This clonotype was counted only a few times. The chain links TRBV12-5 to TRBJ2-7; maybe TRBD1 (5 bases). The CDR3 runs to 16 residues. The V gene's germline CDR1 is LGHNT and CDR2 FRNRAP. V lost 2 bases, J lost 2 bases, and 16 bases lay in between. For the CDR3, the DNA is TGTGCTAGTGGTTTGAGGGCTGGCAGGGATCCCTACGAGCAGTACTTC. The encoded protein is CASGLRAGRDPYEQYF.

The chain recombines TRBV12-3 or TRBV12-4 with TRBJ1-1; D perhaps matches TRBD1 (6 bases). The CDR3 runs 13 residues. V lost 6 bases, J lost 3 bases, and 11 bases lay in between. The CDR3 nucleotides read TGTGCCAGCAGATCACAGGGTTACACTGAAGCTTTCTTT. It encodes CASRSQGYTEAFF.

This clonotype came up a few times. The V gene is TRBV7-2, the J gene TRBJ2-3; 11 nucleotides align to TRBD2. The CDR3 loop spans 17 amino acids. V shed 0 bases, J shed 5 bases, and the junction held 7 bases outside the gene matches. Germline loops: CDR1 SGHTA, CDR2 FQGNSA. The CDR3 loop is CASSLALAGGRGDTQYF. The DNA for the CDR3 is TGTGCCAGCAGCTTAGCGTTAGCGGGAGGGCGCGGAGATACGCAGTATTTT.

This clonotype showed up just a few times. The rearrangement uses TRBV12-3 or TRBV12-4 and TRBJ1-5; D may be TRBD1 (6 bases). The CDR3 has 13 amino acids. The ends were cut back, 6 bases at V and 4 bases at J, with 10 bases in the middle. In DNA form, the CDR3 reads TGTGCCAGCAGGCCGGGACAAAATCAGCCCCAGCATTTT. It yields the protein CASRPGQNQPQHF.

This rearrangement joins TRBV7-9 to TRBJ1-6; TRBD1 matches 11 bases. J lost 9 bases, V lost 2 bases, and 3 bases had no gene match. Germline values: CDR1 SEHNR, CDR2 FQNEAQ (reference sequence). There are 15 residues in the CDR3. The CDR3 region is CASSLLGQGASPLHF. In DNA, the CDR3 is TGTGCCAGCAGCTTACTTGGACAGGGGGCTTCACCCCTCCACTTT.

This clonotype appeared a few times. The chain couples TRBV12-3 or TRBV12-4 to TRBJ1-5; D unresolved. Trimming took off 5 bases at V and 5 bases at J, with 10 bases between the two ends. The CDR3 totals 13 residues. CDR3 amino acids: CASSLTPYQPQHF. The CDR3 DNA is TGTGCCAGCAGTCTAACACCCTATCAGCCCCAGCATTTT.

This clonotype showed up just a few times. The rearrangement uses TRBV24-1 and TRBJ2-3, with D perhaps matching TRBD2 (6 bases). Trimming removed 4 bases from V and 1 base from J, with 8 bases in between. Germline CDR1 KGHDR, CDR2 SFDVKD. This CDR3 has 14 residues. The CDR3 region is CATSEGGRTDTQYF. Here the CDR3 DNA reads TGTGCCACCAGTGAGGGGGGTCGCACAGATACGCAGTATTTT.

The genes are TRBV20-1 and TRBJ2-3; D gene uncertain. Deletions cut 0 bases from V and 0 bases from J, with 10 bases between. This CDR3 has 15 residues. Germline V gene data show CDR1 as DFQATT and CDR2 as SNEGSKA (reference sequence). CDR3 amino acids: CSAREVARSTDTQYF. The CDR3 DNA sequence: TGCAGTGCTAGAGAGGTGGCGAGGAGCACAGATACGCAGTATTTT.

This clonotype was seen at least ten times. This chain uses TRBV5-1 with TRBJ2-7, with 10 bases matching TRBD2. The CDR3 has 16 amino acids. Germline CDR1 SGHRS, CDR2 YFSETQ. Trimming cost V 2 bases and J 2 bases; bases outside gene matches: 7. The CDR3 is CASSFLAGDRAYEQYF. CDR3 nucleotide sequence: TGCGCCAGCAGCTTCCTAGCGGGAGATAGGGCCTACGAGCAGTACTTC.

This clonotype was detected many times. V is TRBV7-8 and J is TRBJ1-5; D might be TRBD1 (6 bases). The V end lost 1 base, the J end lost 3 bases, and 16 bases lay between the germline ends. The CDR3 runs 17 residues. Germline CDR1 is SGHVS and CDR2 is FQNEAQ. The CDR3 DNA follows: TGTGCCAGCAGCTTAGGCTTTCCAGGGGCGCCCAATCAGCCCCAGCATTTT. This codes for CASSLGFPGAPNQPQHF.

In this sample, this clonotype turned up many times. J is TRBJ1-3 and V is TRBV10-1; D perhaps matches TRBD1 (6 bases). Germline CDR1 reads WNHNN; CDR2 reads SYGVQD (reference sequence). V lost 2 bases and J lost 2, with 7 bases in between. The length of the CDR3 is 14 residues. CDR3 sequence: CASSENRAGNTIYF. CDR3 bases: TGCGCCAGCAGTGAGAACAGGGCTGGAAACACCATATATTTT.

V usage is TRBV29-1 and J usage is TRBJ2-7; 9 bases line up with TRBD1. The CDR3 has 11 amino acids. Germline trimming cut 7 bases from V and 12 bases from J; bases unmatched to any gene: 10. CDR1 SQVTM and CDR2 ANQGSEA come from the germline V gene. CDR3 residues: CSGTSGDRVYF. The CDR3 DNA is TGCAGCGGCACATCGGGGGACAGGGTGTACTTC.

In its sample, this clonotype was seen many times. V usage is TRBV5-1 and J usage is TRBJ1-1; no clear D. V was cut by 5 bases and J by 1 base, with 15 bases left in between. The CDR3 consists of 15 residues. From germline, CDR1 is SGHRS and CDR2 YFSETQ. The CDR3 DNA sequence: TGCGCCAGCAGGAAAGCCCTGGGCGAGAACACTGAAGCTTTCTTT. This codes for CASRKALGENTEAFF. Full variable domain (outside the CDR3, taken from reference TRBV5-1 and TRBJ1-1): KAGVTQTPRYLIKTRGQQVTLSCSPISGHRSVSWYQQTPGQGLQFLFEYFSETQRNKGNFPGRFSGRQFSNSRSEMNVSTLELGDSALYLCASRKALGENTEAFFGQGTRLTVV.

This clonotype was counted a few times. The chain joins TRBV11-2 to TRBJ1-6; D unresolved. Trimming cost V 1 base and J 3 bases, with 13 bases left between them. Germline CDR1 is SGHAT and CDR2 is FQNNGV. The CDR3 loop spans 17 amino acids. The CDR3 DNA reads TGTGCCAGCAGCTTAGGGACTTCCAACTTCTATAATTCACCCCTCCACTTT. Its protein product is CASSLGTSNFYNSPLHF.

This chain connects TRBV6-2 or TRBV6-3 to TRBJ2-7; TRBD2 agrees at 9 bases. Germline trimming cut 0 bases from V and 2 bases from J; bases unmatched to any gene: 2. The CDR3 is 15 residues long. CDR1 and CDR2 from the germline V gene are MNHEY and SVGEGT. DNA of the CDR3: TGTGCCAGCAGTTACTCGATAGCGGGAGCCTACGAGCAGTACTTC. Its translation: CASSYSIAGAYEQYF.

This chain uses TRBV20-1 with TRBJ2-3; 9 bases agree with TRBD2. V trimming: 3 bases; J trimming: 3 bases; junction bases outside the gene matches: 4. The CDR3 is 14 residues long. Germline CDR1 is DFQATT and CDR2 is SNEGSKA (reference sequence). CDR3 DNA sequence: TGCAGTGCTAGCTGGCTAGCGGGAACAGATACGCAGTATTTT. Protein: CSASWLAGTDTQYF.

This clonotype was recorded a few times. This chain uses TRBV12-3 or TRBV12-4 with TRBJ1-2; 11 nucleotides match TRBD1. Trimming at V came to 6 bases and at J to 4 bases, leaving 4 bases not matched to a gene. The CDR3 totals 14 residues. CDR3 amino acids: CASRGQGEGYGYTF. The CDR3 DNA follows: TGTGCCAGCAGGGGACAGGGGGAGGGCTATGGCTACACCTTC.

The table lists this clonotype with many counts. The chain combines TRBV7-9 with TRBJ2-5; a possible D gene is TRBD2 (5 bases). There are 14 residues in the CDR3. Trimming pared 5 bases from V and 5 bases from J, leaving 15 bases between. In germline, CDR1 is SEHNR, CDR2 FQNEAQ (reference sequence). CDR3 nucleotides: TGTGCCAGCAGCGCCCCCGGGATCGGGGAGACCCAGTACTTC. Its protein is CASSAPGIGETQYF.